The 19 T cell receptor beta chains given below trace back to one sample, sequenced in a study of neoadjuvant anti-PD-1 for oral cavity cancer. Assay: immunoSEQ multiplex PCR; the TCRdb copy retains only in-frame clones and omits some. Here the sample spans about 14,000 clones, roughly 70% being singletons. The sample consisted of PBMCs, taken before nivolumab (anti-PD-1) treatment. Receptor source: a person aged 35-79 years with oral cavity squamous cell carcinoma.

The chain is built from TRBV5-5 and TRBJ2-7; 8 nucleotides line up with TRBD1. CDR1 SGHKS and CDR2 YYEKEE come from the germline V gene (reference sequence). V shed 4 bases, J shed 4 bases, and the junction held 16 bases outside the gene matches. This CDR3 is built from 17 residues. The CDR3 region is CASSLRGTGLTLYEQYF. In nucleotides, the CDR3 is TGTGCCAGCAGCCTAAGAGGGACAGGTCTCACGTTATACGAGCAGTACTTC.

This chain connects TRBV19 to TRBJ1-5; 8 bases align to TRBD1. CDR1 and CDR2 (germline): LNHDA, SQIVND (reference sequence). V shed 5 bases, J shed 6 bases, and the junction held 6 bases outside the gene matches. The CDR3 is 14 residues long. DNA for the CDR3: TGTGCCAGTAGTGACGGACAGGGCCCTCAGCCCCAGCATTTT. Residues: CASSDGQGPQPQHF.

The rearrangement joins TRBV7-2 to TRBJ1-2, with 7 bases lining up with TRBD1. V dropped 1 base and J dropped 1; count of bases not matched to a gene: 0. This CDR3 region has 14 residues. The V gene's germline CDR1 is SGHTA and CDR2 FQGNSA. This CDR3 reads CASSLDRGNYGYTF. The CDR3 DNA is TGTGCCAGCAGCTTAGACAGGGGTAACTATGGCTACACCTTC.

The chain joins TRBV7-9 to TRBJ2-3; TRBD2 is a possible D gene (6 bases). Trimming cost V 5 bases and J 5 bases, with 20 bases left between them. Germline CDR1 and CDR2: SEHNR and FQNEAQ (reference sequence). The CDR3 contains 16 residues. CDR3 sequence (DNA): TGTGCCAGCAGCCTCCCGGGGCGGGGCGAGCAAGATACGCAGTATTTT. This sequence encodes CASSLPGRGEQDTQYF.

This clone has only a few counts. V is TRBV9 and J is TRBJ1-2; TRBD1 might be the D (5 bases). V dropped 3 bases and J dropped 4 bases, with 16 bases sitting between them. The germline CDR1 and CDR2 sequences are SGDLS and YYNGEE. The CDR3 is 15 amino acids. Here the CDR3 reads CASSDNQGASYGYTF. The CDR3 DNA follows: TGTGCCAGCAGCGATAACCAGGGAGCCTCCTATGGCTACACCTTC.

The rearrangement joins TRBV5-4 to TRBJ1-3; perhaps TRBD1 as D (5 bases). Germline lookup yields CDR1 SGHNT and CDR2 YYREEE (reference sequence). V lost 0 bases, J lost 0 bases, and 10 bases lay in between. CDR3 length: 16 amino acids. In DNA form, the CDR3 reads TGTGCCAGCAGCTTGGCCGGGGCTTCCTCTGGAAACACCATATATTTT. Its protein is CASSLAGASSGNTIYF.

This clone was counted a single time. The chain joins TRBV6-6 to TRBJ2-7; possibly TRBD1 for D (6 bases). The germline V and J ends were trimmed by 6 bases and 6 bases, with 18 bases remaining between them. This CDR3 comprises 14 residues. CDR1 and CDR2 from the germline V gene are MNHNY and SVGAGI (reference sequence). The CDR3 protein is CASSSRGKGLEQYF. The CDR3, as DNA: TGTGCCAGCAGCTCCAGGGGTAAGGGCCTCGAGCAGTACTTC.

This clone has just a few counts. This chain connects TRBV5-1 to TRBJ1-1; the match to TRBD1 covers 8 bases. The germline V gene encodes CDR1 SGHRS and CDR2 YFSETQ. This CDR3 comprises 15 residues. V dropped 4 bases and J dropped 4; count of bases not matched to a gene: 9. Here the CDR3 reads CASSGYQGAGTEAFF. The CDR3, as DNA: TGCGCCAGCAGCGGATACCAGGGGGCTGGCACTGAAGCTTTCTTT.

The rearrangement links TRBV19 to TRBJ1-2; 8 bases map to TRBD1. From germline, CDR1 is LNHDA and CDR2 SQIVND (reference sequence). CDR3 length equals 14 residues. V was pared by 5 bases and J by 6 bases, with 8 bases of the junction left unmatched. For the CDR3, the DNA is TGTGCCAGTAGTTCAGGACAGGGCGGGGATGGCTACACCTTC. Residues: CASSSGQGGDGYTF.

This clone was detected a few times. The V gene is TRBV19, the J gene TRBJ1-6, with D perhaps TRBD1 (5 bases). CDR1 is LNHDA and CDR2 is SQIVND in the germline V gene (reference sequence). This CDR3 spans 12 amino acids. Trimming removed 3 bases at V and 10 bases at J, with 7 bases between. CDR3: CASSIRESPLHF. The CDR3 nucleotides are TGTGCCAGTAGTATCAGGGAATCACCCCTCCACTTT.

This clone was detected a few times. The CDR3 bases are TGTGCCAGCAGCTTTGGGGGTATCCCCGCGAACACCGGGGAGCTGTTTTTT. As protein: CASSFGGIPANTGELFF. The chain couples TRBV5-8 to TRBJ2-2; D possibly matches TRBD1 or TRBD2 (5 bases each). Trimming took off 2 bases at V and 0 bases at J, with 14 bases between the two ends. Germline CDR1 SGHTS, CDR2 YDEGEE. The CDR3 is 17 residues long. Together with reference TRBV5-8 and TRBJ2-2, the CDR3 gives the full variable domain: EAGVTQSPTHLIKTRGQQATLRCSPISGHTSVYWYQQALGLGLQFLLWYDEGEERNRGNFPPRFSGRQFPNYSSELNVNALELEDSALYLCASSFGGIPANTGELFFGEGSRLTVL.

This sequence joins TRBV25-1 and TRBJ2-1, with 10 bases lining up with TRBD2. The CDR3 runs to 17 residues. V lost 1 base to trimming and J lost 0 bases; unmatched junction nucleotides: 3. Germline CDR1 MGHDK, CDR2 SYGVNS. The CDR3 nucleotides are TGTGCCAGCAGTGAATTCCCTAGCGGGAGCTCCTACAATGAGCAGTTCTTC. The encoded protein is CASSEFPSGSSYNEQFF.

The rearrangement links TRBV5-1 to TRBJ2-5; 7 bases fit TRBD1. J lost 2 bases, V lost 5 bases, and 6 bases had no gene match. The CDR3 loop spans 14 amino acids. Per the germline V gene, CDR1 is SGHRS and CDR2 is YFSETQ. The chain's CDR3 is CASRQPGQQETQYF. In DNA form, the CDR3 reads TGCGCCAGCAGGCAACCGGGACAGCAAGAGACCCAGTACTTC.

The chain joins TRBV5-6 to TRBJ2-7, with 8 bases that match TRBD1. The CDR3 length is 15 residues. CDR1 is SGHDT and CDR2 is YYEEEE in the germline V gene. V was pared by 3 bases and J by 3 bases, with 8 bases of the junction left unmatched. As DNA, the CDR3 is TGTGCCAGCAGCTGGACAGGGCCCGGCTACTACGAGCAGTACTTC. Protein product: CASSWTGPGYYEQYF.

V is TRBV7-8 and J is TRBJ2-1, with a possible D match to TRBD1 (5 bases). The germline V gene has CDR1 SGHVS and CDR2 FQNEAQ. Trimming cost V 0 bases and J 9 bases, with 18 bases left between them. The CDR3 is 16 amino acids. This chain's CDR3 is CASSLAWAGPRGEQFF. The CDR3 nucleotides are TGTGCCAGCAGCTTAGCCTGGGCAGGTCCTAGGGGTGAGCAGTTCTTC.

This sequence joins TRBV5-1 and TRBJ2-2; D not certain. Per germline, CDR1 SGHRS and CDR2 YFSETQ. V was trimmed by 6 bases and J by 0 bases, leaving 6 bases between them. The CDR3 sequence is 13 residues long. The CDR3 spells CASMGTNTGELFF. CDR3 bases: TGCGCCAGCATGGGGACGAACACCGGGGAGCTGTTTTTT.

J is TRBJ2-7 and V is TRBV19, with D maybe TRBD2 (5 bases). The CDR3 has 15 amino acids. The germline gives CDR1 LNHDA, CDR2 SQIVND (reference sequence). Trimming cost V 0 bases and J 6 bases, with 15 bases left between them. CDR3 coding DNA: TGTGCCAGTAGTATAGACGGTTGGCAGGCGGGCGAGCAGTACTTC. Protein product: CASSIDGWQAGEQYF.

Only a few counts were recorded for this clone. This chain joins TRBV27 and TRBJ1-4; D gene unclear. This CDR3 has 14 residues. The germline V gene encodes CDR1 MNHEY and CDR2 SMNVEV (reference sequence). With 1 base removed from V and 4 bases from J, the gap between germline ends came to 7 bases. Here the CDR3 reads CASSLFRNNEKLFF. The CDR3 coding sequence is TGTGCCAGCAGTTTATTCCGTAATAATGAAAAACTGTTTTTT.

This clone showed up just a few times. The chain couples TRBV6-6 to TRBJ1-1; D gene ambiguous. Germline V CDR1 and CDR2: MNHNY, SVGAGI (reference sequence). This CDR3 is 15 amino acids long. The V end lost 6 bases, the J end lost 5 bases, and 19 bases lay between the germline ends. The CDR3 reads CASRDGMRSGTEAFF. The CDR3 DNA reads as TGTGCCAGCAGGGACGGGATGCGGTCAGGTACTGAAGCTTTCTTT.